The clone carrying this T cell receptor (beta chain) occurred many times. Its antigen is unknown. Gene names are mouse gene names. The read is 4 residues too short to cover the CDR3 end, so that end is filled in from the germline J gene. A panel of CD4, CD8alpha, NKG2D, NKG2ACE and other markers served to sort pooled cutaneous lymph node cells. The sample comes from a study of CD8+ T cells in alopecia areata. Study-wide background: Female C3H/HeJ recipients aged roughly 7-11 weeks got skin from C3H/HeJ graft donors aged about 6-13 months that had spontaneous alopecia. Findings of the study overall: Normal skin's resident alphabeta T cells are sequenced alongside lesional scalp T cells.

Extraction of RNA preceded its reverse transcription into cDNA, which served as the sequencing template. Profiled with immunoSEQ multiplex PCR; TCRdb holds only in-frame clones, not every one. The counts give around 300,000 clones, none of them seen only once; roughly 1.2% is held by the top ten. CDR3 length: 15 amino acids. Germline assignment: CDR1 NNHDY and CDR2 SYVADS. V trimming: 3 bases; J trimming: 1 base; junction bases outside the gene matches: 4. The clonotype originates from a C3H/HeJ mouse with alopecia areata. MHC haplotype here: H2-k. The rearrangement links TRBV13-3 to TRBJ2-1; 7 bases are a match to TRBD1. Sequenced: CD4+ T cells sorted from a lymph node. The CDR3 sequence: CASSAEQGNYAEQFF. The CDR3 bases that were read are TGTGCCAGCAGTGCGGAACAGGGGAACTATGCT.